This T cell receptor (beta chain) was sequenced for a study of CXCR3-negative and CXCR3-positive naive CD8 T cells. The method, 5' RACE with UMI labels, was used to prepare the TRB cDNA libraries. Using the 5' RACE reads, TCRdb records one entry per CDR3 protein without DNA. This repertoire includes 45,000 to 70,000 distinct CDR3 sequences. On this clonotype itself: Its antigen is not identified.

This CDR3 has 14 amino acids. CDR1 and CDR2 (germline): SEHNR, FQNEAQ (reference sequence). Study-wide results and limits: Diversity was high in both naive subsets and much lower in memory cells. For naive cells, CXCR3-negative and CXCR3-positive subsets had similar TRBV-TRBJ usage; for memory cells, usage differed.

The TCR was taken from a human donor in good health. Some clones in this sample may be carry-over from other donors' samples. V is TRBV7-9 and J is TRBJ2-5; TCRdb names TRBD2, which stays unverified in the absence of DNA. The sequenced sample consisted of memory CD8+ T cells from blood. The CDR3 sequence is CASSFLATQETQYF. Filled out from reference TRBV7-9 and TRBJ2-5, the complete variable domain reads DTGVSQNPRHKITKRGQNVTFRCDPISEHNRLYWYRQTLGQGPEFLTYFQNEAQLEKSRLLSDRFSAERPKGSFSTLEIQRTEQGDSAMYLCASSFLATQETQYFGPGTRLLVL.